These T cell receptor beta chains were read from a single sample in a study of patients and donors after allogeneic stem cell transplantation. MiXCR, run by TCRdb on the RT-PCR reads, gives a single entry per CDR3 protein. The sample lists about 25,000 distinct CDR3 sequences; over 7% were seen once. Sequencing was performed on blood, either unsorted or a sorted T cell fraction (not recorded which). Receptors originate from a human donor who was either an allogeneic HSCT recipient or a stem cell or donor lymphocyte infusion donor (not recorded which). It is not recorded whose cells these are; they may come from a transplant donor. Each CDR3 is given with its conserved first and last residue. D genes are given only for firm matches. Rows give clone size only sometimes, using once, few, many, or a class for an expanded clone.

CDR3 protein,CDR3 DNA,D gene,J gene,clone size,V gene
CASSSRGGYGYTF,TGTGCCAGCAGCTCCAGGGGAGGGTATGGCTACACCTTC,NA,TRBJ1-2,NA,TRBV16
CASSLGAGYPQETQYF,TGCGCCAGCAGCTTGGGGGCAGGGTATCCCCAAGAGACCCAGTACTTC,NA,TRBJ2-5,NA,TRBV5-1
CASSVDPTPDTEAFF,TGTGCCAGCAGCGTAGATCCAACCCCGGACACTGAAGCTTTCTTT,NA,TRBJ1-1,many,TRBV9
CASSLDTTRHLHF,TGTGCCAGCAGCTTGGATACAACCCGGCACCTCCACTTT,NA,TRBJ1-6,few,TRBV7-9
CSVVGAEPRLYEQYF,TGCAGCGTTGTAGGGGCAGAGCCTCGCCTTTACGAGCAGTACTTC,NA,TRBJ2-7,few,TRBV29-1
CSARASGSYEQYF,TGCAGTGCTAGGGCCAGCGGATCGTACGAGCAGTACTTC,NA,TRBJ2-7,NA,TRBV20-1
CASSLKQGEGSPLHF,TGCGCCAGCAGCTTGAAACAGGGCGAAGGGTCACCCCTCCACTTT,NA,TRBJ1-6,NA,TRBV5-1
CASSRGPDYEQYF,TGTGCCAGCAGTAGGGGGCCGGACTACGAGCAGTACTTC,TRBD1,TRBJ2-7,many,TRBV6-1
CASSQRLTGDLLQPQHF,TGTGCCAGCAGCCAGAGACTGACAGGGGACCTCCTGCAGCCCCAGCATTTT,TRBD1,TRBJ1-5,many,TRBV3-1
CASSLGGAEQFF,TGTGCCAGCAGTCTCGGCGGGGCTGAGCAGTTCTTC,NA,TRBJ2-1,few,TRBV2
CAISPGLAGETQYF,TGTGCCATCAGCCCGGGCCTAGCTGGGGAGACCCAGTACTTC,NA,TRBJ2-5,many,TRBV10-3
CSATDRGETQYF,TGCAGTGCGACGGACAGGGGAGAGACCCAGTACTTC,TRBD1,TRBJ2-5,many,TRBV20-1
CASSGYTDTQYF,TGCGCCAGCAGCGGTTACACAGATACGCAGTATTTT,NA,TRBJ2-3,many,TRBV5-1
CASSPTQGRTEAFF,TGCGCCAGCAGTCCTACTCAGGGCCGGACTGAAGCTTTCTTT,NA,TRBJ1-1,NA,TRBV10-1
CASSLEQGLNTEAFF,TGTGCCAGCAGTTTGGAACAGGGGCTGAACACTGAAGCTTTCTTT,TRBD1,TRBJ1-1,NA,TRBV28
CASSQDRIVGGELFF,TGTGCCAGCAGCCAAGATCGGATAGTTGGTGGGGAGCTGTTTTTT,NA,TRBJ2-2,many,TRBV4-2
CSAPEDGPSGEQYF,TGCAGTGCTCCCGAGGACGGGCCAAGCGGCGAGCAGTACTTC,NA,TRBJ2-7,NA,TRBV20-1
CASSLQGFPEAFF,TGCGCCAGCAGCTTACAGGGGTTTCCCGAAGCTTTCTTT,TRBD1,TRBJ1-1,many,TRBV5-1
CASSYQTGTRQYF,TGTGCCAGCAGTTACCAGACAGGGACGCGGCAGTACTTC,TRBD1,TRBJ2-7,NA,TRBV6-5
CASTKETGSLEPQHF,TGTGCCAGCACTAAGGAGACAGGGTCATTAGAGCCCCAGCATTTT,TRBD1,TRBJ1-5,few,TRBV6-1
CASSPLAGVGEQFF,TGTGCCAGCAGCCCACTAGCGGGAGTAGGAGAGCAGTTCTTC,TRBD2,TRBJ2-1,few,TRBV7-3
CASSPAAGAQYF,TGTGCCAGCAGCCCCGCTGCGGGGGCGCAGTATTTT,TRBD2,TRBJ2-3,many,TRBV13
CSVDPAGTDTQYF,TGCAGCGTTGACCCGGCGGGCACAGATACGCAGTATTTT,NA,TRBJ2-3,NA,TRBV29-1
CASSQGTSGSSYNEQFF,TGTGCCAGCAGCCAAGGGACTAGCGGGAGTTCCTACAATGAGCAGTTCTTC,TRBD2,TRBJ2-1,medium-sized,TRBV4-2
CSASPTSGYTQYF,TGCAGTGCTAGCCCGACTAGCGGATATACGCAGTATTTT,TRBD2,TRBJ2-3,NA,TRBV20-1
CASSYRTGSTYEQYF,TGTGCCAGCAGCTACCGGACAGGCTCAACCTACGAGCAGTACTTC,TRBD1,TRBJ2-7,NA,TRBV5-6
CASSLGAQETQYF,TGCGCCAGCTCGCTGGGGGCTCAAGAGACCCAGTACTTC,NA,TRBJ2-5,NA,TRBV5-1
CASSLQGAGNTIYF,TGTGCCAGCAGCTTACAGGGGGCTGGAAACACCATATATTTT,TRBD1,TRBJ1-3,many,TRBV7-3
CASSWSRTDTQYF,TGTGCCAGCAGTTGGAGTCGCACAGATACGCAGTATTTT,NA,TRBJ2-3,medium-sized,TRBV11-3
CASSLGSGGPIEQFF,TGTGCCAGCAGCTTAGGTTCGGGAGGGCCTATTGAGCAGTTCTTC,TRBD2,TRBJ2-1,many,TRBV11-3
CASSPGSAFNEQFF,TGTGCCAGCAGCCCAGGGAGCGCGTTCAATGAGCAGTTCTTC,NA,TRBJ2-1,NA,TRBV7-3
CASSLTRSSYNEQFF,TGTGCCAGCAGTTTAACTCGGAGCTCCTACAATGAGCAGTTCTTC,NA,TRBJ2-1,many,TRBV28
CASSSSRGEQFF,TGTGCCAGCAGCTCATCTCGGGGTGAGCAGTTCTTC,NA,TRBJ2-1,few,TRBV7-6
CASSSGLGPYNEQFF,TGTGCCAGCAGCTCCGGACTAGGCCCGTACAATGAGCAGTTCTTC,TRBD2,TRBJ2-1,many,TRBV5-5
CASSLMRSGGTGELFF,TGTGCCAGCAGCTTAATGAGATCGGGCGGCACCGGGGAGCTGTTTTTT,NA,TRBJ2-2,many,TRBV7-2
CASSLVPGTGEFF,TGCGCCAGCAGCTTGGTGCCCGGGACAGGGGAGTTCTTC,TRBD1,TRBJ2-1,many,TRBV5-1
CASSLVAGGYGYTF,TGCGCCAGCAGCTTAGTGGCAGGGGGCTATGGCTACACCTTC,TRBD1,TRBJ1-2,many,TRBV5-1
CSAPSGGNDNEQFF,TGCAGTGCACCTTCGGGGGGGAATGACAATGAGCAGTTCTTC,TRBD2,TRBJ2-1,many,TRBV20-1
CASSYSALAYRETQYF,TGTGCCAGCAGTTACTCGGCCCTAGCGTACCGAGAGACCCAGTACTTC,NA,TRBJ2-5,NA,TRBV6-5
CASSDPSGGNTEAFF,TGTGCCAGCAGTGACCCATCCGGCGGGAACACTGAAGCTTTCTTT,NA,TRBJ1-1,many,TRBV25-1
CASSQDEWAEAFF,TGCGCCAGCAGCCAAGACGAATGGGCTGAAGCTTTCTTT,NA,TRBJ1-1,NA,TRBV4-1
CASSSLLTGGSGTEAFF,TGTGCCAGCAGCTCCCTTTTGACAGGGGGCTCGGGCACTGAAGCTTTCTTT,TRBD1,TRBJ1-1,few,TRBV7-4
CASSLRELMNTEAFF,TGTGCCAGCAGCTTAAGAGAGTTGATGAACACTGAAGCTTTCTTT,NA,TRBJ1-1,many,TRBV7-8
CASSLNTGLNTEAFF,TGTGCCAGCAGTTTAAATACAGGGCTGAACACTGAAGCTTTCTTT,NA,TRBJ1-1,many,TRBV12-3/TRBV12-4
CASSPGAAQETQYF,TGTGCCAGCAGCCCGGGGGCGGCTCAAGAGACCCAGTACTTC,NA,TRBJ2-5,NA,TRBV7-9
CASIAGKRGETQYF,TGTGCCAGCATAGCGGGGAAACGGGGAGAGACCCAGTACTTC,TRBD2,TRBJ2-5,many,TRBV6-4
CASSREWWGDTDTQYF,TGTGCCAGCAGTCGCGAGTGGTGGGGGGACACAGATACGCAGTATTTT,NA,TRBJ2-3,NA,TRBV27
CASSLGAGANYNEQFF,TGTGCCAGCAGCTTAGGAGCGGGGGCGAACTACAATGAGCAGTTCTTC,TRBD2,TRBJ2-1,few,TRBV7-9
CASSLTAGDEKLFF,TGTGCCAGCTCATTAACCGCCGGGGATGAAAAACTGTTTTTT,NA,TRBJ1-4,many,TRBV18
CASSQGGGLGYEQYF,TGCGCCAGCAGCCAAGGGGGGGGCCTCGGCTACGAGCAGTACTTC,NA,TRBJ2-7,few,TRBV4-1
CASRDLGAGYNEQFF,TGTGCCAGCAGGGACCTGGGGGCGGGATACAATGAGCAGTTCTTC,NA,TRBJ2-1,NA,TRBV6-1
CATSDARDREAQFF,TGTGCCACCAGTGATGCGCGAGACAGGGAGGCGCAGTTCTTC,NA,TRBJ2-1,few,TRBV24-1
CASSLTASTDTQYF,TGTGCCAGCAGCTTGACAGCTAGCACAGATACGCAGTATTTT,NA,TRBJ2-3,medium-sized,TRBV7-3
CASSIYSGAYNEQFF,TGTGCCAGCAGCATATACTCCGGGGCGTACAATGAGCAGTTCTTC,NA,TRBJ2-1,NA,TRBV11-2
CSARDTGTVNSPLHF,TGCAGTGCTAGAGATACAGGGACAGTTAATTCACCCCTCCACTTT,TRBD1,TRBJ1-6,NA,TRBV20-1
CASSYRAGGTGDITYEQYF,TGTGCCAGCAGCTATCGCGCTGGGGGGACAGGGGATATTACCTACGAGCAGTACTTC,TRBD1,TRBJ2-7,NA,TRBV11-1
CASRDRGNSYEQYF,TGTGCCAGCCGGGACAGGGGAAATTCCTACGAGCAGTACTTC,TRBD1,TRBJ2-7,NA,TRBV19